This TCR beta chain is drawn from a study of memory CD4+ T cells and cytomegalovirus serostatus. For the study at large: Healthy Belgian adult donors included about nine CMV-positive and some 24 CMV-negative people.

This CDR3 contains 15 residues. Germline V gene sequence: CDR1 LNHDA, CDR2 SQIVND (reference sequence). Losses at the gene ends were 3 bases for V and 10 bases for J; bases not matched to a gene: 10. TCRdb's table, derived via immunoSEQ multiplex PCR, lists solely in-frame clones and lacks some. This table holds around 57,000 clones, about three quarters found once. Single viable CD3+CD4+CD8-CD45RO+ cells were sorted as the memory CD4+ T cells. Source material: memory CD4+ T cells from blood. The receptor was isolated from an adult in good health and CMV-seronegative. Some clones in this sample may be carry-over from other donors' samples. V is TRBV19 and J is TRBJ2-2; 8 bases align to TRBD2. The CDR3 reads CASSISGTRVAELFF. The DNA of the CDR3 is TGTGCCAGTAGTATTTCCGGGACTAGGGTCGCGGAGCTGTTTTTT.